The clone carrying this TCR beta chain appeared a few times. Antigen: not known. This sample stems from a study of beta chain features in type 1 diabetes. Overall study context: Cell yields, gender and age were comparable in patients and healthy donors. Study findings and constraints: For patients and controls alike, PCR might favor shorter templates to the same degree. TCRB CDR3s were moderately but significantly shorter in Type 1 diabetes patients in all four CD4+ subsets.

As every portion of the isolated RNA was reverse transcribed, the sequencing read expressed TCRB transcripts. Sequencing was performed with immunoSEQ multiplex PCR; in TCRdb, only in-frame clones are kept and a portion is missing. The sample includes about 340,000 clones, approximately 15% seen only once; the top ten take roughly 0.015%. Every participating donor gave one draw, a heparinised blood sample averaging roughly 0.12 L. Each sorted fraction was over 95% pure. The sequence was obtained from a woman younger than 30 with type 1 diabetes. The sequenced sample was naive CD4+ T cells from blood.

The CDR3 region is CASSLSVPGQYYGYTF. CDR3 DNA sequence: TGTGCCAGCAGTTTATCGGTACCGGGACAATACTATGGCTACACCTTC. The chain links TRBV27 to TRBJ1-2, with D maybe TRBD1 (6 bases). Trimming left V 0 bases short and J 3 bases short, with 14 bases between. Germline V gene data show CDR1 as MNHEY and CDR2 as SMNVEV (reference sequence). This CDR3 is built from 16 residues.